Detailed here is one TCR beta chain. What it binds is unknown. Any patient presenting with uncontrolled infection, other autoimmune disease, pregnancy or lactation was left out. The sample originates from a study of T cells in Graves' hyperthyroidism and ophthalmopathy. The CDR3 spans 14 residues. Trimming pared 7 bases from V and 7 bases from J, leaving 20 bases between. Germline V CDR1 and CDR2: SNHLY, FYNNEI. Amplified TCR beta CDR3 regions derived from RNA transcripts. TCR CDR3 underwent first-round RT-PCR with the HTBI primer set. TCRdb processed the multiplex PCR reads anew with MiXCR; each CDR3 protein has one entry. The sample lists about 500,000 distinct CDR3 sequences, about 46% seen once, with 44% in the top ten. Notes on the study in general: Ophthalmopathy was identified by the model a median about seven months ahead of onset. Most clonotypes that expanded in the thyroid above 0.001 also showed up in blood.

The TCR comes from an adult woman with Graves' disease, either hyperthyroidism or ophthalmopathy (not recorded which). The genes are TRBV2 and TRBJ2-7; possibly TRBD1 or TRBD2 for D (7 bases each). The specimen sequenced was peripheral blood or thyroid tissue (not recorded which). The CDR3 coding sequence is TGTGCCAGCACCCTGGCGCAGGGGGGGAAAGAGCAGTACTTC. Translation: CASTLAQGGKEQYF. Drawing the rest from reference TRBV2 and TRBJ2-7, the complete variable domain is EPEVTQTPSHQVTQMGQEVILRCVPISNHLYFYWYRQILGQKVEFLVSFYNNEISEKSEIFDDQFSVERPDGSNFTLKIRSTKLEDSAMYFCASTLAQGGKEQYFGPGTRLTVT.